Listed below are T cell receptor beta chains from one sample, sequenced in a study of T cell responses to AZD1222 COVID-19 vaccine. Some clones are missing from TCRdb's copy, which holds only in-frame ones; the method was immunoSEQ multiplex PCR. The sample records 80,000 to 95,000 clones, approximately 78% being singletons. This specimen was peripheral blood, taken on day 0 of AZD1222 vaccination. Every receptor here comes from an adult in good health. The CDR3 runs from the conserved cysteine through the conserved F or W. The D gene is left open where the match is weak. Clone size, where shown, is once, few, many, or a class for clones that have expanded.

TRBJ1-1 13 NA TRBV6-2/TRBV6-3 NA TGTGCCAGCAGTTACCCGGGGCCGGTGGTAGCTTTCTTT CASSYPGPVVAFF
TRBJ2-5 14 NA TRBV13 TRBD2 TGTGCCAGCAGCTTATTTAGCGGGTCAGAGACCCAGTACTTC CASSLFSGSETQYF
TRBJ2-5 15 NA TRBV3-1/TRBV3-2 TRBD2 TGTGCCAGCAGCCACCGCGGGAGGAGTCAGGAGACCCAGTACTTC CASSHRGRSQETQYF
TRBJ1-1 11 NA TRBV10-2 NA TGCGCCAGCAGGGAGAACACTGAAGCTTTCTTT CASRENTEAFF
TRBJ2-5 15 NA TRBV7-2 TRBD2 TGTGCCAGCAGCTTAGCGCTTCTAGCGGATGAGACCCAGTACTTC CASSLALLADETQYF
TRBJ2-7 18 few TRBV7-8 TRBD1 TGTGCCAGCAGCTTCAACCCTAACAGGGGAGTCAGCTCCTACGAGCAGTACTTC CASSFNPNRGVSSYEQYF
TRBJ1-2 15 NA TRBV5-4 NA TGTGCCAGCAGCTTGGGTGGGGTATATTACGGTGGCTACACCTTC CASSLGGVYYGGYTF
TRBJ2-2 15 NA TRBV5-1 NA TGCGCCAGCAGCTTGGGGGCGACCCCCGGCGGGGAGCTGTTTTTT CASSLGATPGGELFF
TRBJ2-7 13 few TRBV6-6 TRBD1 TGTGCCAGCAACCGACAGGGAAGCTACGAGCAGTACTTC CASNRQGSYEQYF
TRBJ1-5 14 NA TRBV19 TRBD1 TGTGCCAGCTCCGGGACAGGGAATAATCAGCCCCAGCATTTT CASSGTGNNQPQHF
TRBJ2-1 14 NA TRBV5-1 NA TGCGCCAGCAGCCTAGAAGGATCCTACAATGAGCAGTTCTTC CASSLEGSYNEQFF
TRBJ1-5 14 once TRBV7-2 NA TGTGCCAGCAGCTTGGGGGCAAGCAATCAGCCCCAGCATTTT CASSLGASNQPQHF
TRBJ1-1 15 NA TRBV30 NA TGTGCCTGGAGAAAAGAGAGTGGCGAGATCACTGAAGCTTTCTTT CAWRKESGEITEAFF
TRBJ2-7 15 NA TRBV19 NA TGTGCCAGTAGTATTGAAGGAGGACATAACTACGAGCAGTACTTC CASSIEGGHNYEQYF
TRBJ2-1 11 NA TRBV20-1 NA TGCAGTGCTAGAGACCAGGAAGAGCAGTTCTTC CSARDQEEQFF
TRBJ1-1 15 NA TRBV30 NA TGTGCCTGGAGTAACCCGGGGGGAAAGAACACTGAAGCTTTCTTT CAWSNPGGKNTEAFF
TRBJ2-5 13 NA TRBV2 NA TGTGCCAGCAGCGCAAGACAGGTTGAGACCCAGTACTTC CASSARQVETQYF
TRBJ2-2 16 NA TRBV5-4 NA TGTGCCAGCAGCCTTGGACAGAACCAGAACACCGGGGAGCTGTTTTTT CASSLGQNQNTGELFF
TRBJ1-5 15 NA TRBV2 TRBD1 TGTGCCAGCAGGGGGATGGACAGGGGATATCAGCCCCAGCATTTT CASRGMDRGYQPQHF
TRBJ1-1 17 NA TRBV4-1 TRBD1 TGCGCCAGCAGCCAAGCGACCTCCGGGACAGGGGGTTTCAATCCTTTCTTT CASSQATSGTGGFNPFF
TRBJ2-5 15 once TRBV5-1 TRBD1 TGCGCCAGCAGCTTGAACAGGGGGCGAGGGGAGACCCAGTACTTC CASSLNRGRGETQYF
TRBJ2-5 18 NA TRBV4-3 TRBD2 TGCGCCAGCAGCCAGCAGACTAGCGGGAGGGCCCTCGGAGAGACCCAGTACTTC CASSQQTSGRALGETQYF
TRBJ1-5 17 NA TRBV6-2/TRBV6-3 NA TGTGCCAGCAGTTACGTAGGGGGGGGCCCCAGCAATCAGCCCCAGCATTTT CASSYVGGGPSNQPQHF
TRBJ2-3 15 NA TRBV5-1 NA TGCGCCAGCAGCCAGGTAGGACCGGCGACAGATACGCAGTATTTT CASSQVGPATDTQYF
TRBJ2-3 15 few TRBV19 NA TGTGCCAGTAGTATCGGACGGTCGGGCACAGATACGCAGTATTTT CASSIGRSGTDTQYF